One and the same sample provided the 27 T cell receptor beta chains below, sequenced in a study of cytomegalovirus exposure and HLA in healthy donors. 60 Vbeta and 13 Jbeta primers were used in PCR. The method was immunoSEQ multiplex PCR; TCRdb's version includes in-frame clones alone and lacks a portion of them. The specimen's table records fewer than 150,000 clones. Sequencing used PBMCs. The source of these receptors is a man aged 40-55 years in good health and CMV-seronegative.

V is TRBV5-1 and J is TRBJ1-3; D is ambiguous. The V end was cut by 0 bases, the J end by 2 bases, with 6 bases between. The germline V gene has CDR1 SGHRS and CDR2 YFSETQ. The CDR3 has 14 amino acids. The CDR3 protein is CASSLEQAGNTIYF. The CDR3 DNA reads TGCGCCAGCAGCTTGGAACAAGCTGGAAACACCATATATTTT.

J is TRBJ1-2 and V is TRBV28; TRBD1 might be the D (6 bases). Per the germline V gene, CDR1 is MDHEN and CDR2 is SYDVKM. The CDR3 consists of 15 residues. V was pared by 6 bases and J by 2 bases, with 16 bases between. This chain's CDR3 is CASRILTGMNYGYTF. CDR3 sequence (DNA): TGTGCCAGCAGAATCCTGACAGGCATGAACTATGGCTACACCTTC.

The rearrangement links TRBV4-3 to TRBJ2-7; D gene ambiguous. Trimming removed 0 bases at V and 4 bases at J, with 10 bases between. CDR1 LGHNA and CDR2 YSLEER come from the germline V gene. There are 14 residues in the CDR3. In DNA, the CDR3 is TGCGCCAGCAGCCAAGATCTCTCCTATTACGAGCAGTACTTC. It translates to CASSQDLSYYEQYF.

The chain joins TRBV5-1 to TRBJ2-1; the D gene is possibly TRBD2 (5 bases). This CDR3 comprises 15 residues. Germline CDR1 SGHRS, CDR2 YFSETQ. The ends were cut back, 0 bases at V and 7 bases at J, with 14 bases in the middle. CDR3 in amino acids: CASSLAVAGRNEQFF. Written as DNA, the CDR3 is TGCGCCAGCAGCTTGGCCGTGGCGGGTCGAAATGAGCAGTTCTTC.

The chain recombines TRBV7-2 with TRBJ1-5, with 7 nucleotides matching TRBD1. Trimming removed 0 bases from V and 3 bases from J; junction bases left unmatched: 5. Germline V gene data show CDR1 as SGHTA and CDR2 as FQGNSA. There are 16 residues in the CDR3. The CDR3 sequence: CASSLAATGINQPQHF. The CDR3 DNA is TGTGCCAGCAGCTTAGCGGCGACAGGGATCAATCAGCCCCAGCATTTT.

This chain links TRBV6-1 with TRBJ1-1; 7 bases are shared with TRBD1. J was trimmed by 0 bases and V by 5 bases; bases with no gene match: 3. CDR1 is MNHNS, CDR2 SASEGT, per germline. The CDR3 runs to 14 residues. The CDR3 loop reads CASSMTGLNTEAFF. In nucleotides, the CDR3 is TGTGCCAGCAGTATGACAGGGTTGAACACTGAAGCTTTCTTT.

The rearrangement uses TRBV4-1 and TRBJ2-3, with TRBD1 as a possible D gene (5 bases). Germline V gene sequence: CDR1 MGHRA, CDR2 YSYEKL. CDR3 size: 17 residues. The V end was cut by 0 bases, the J end by 3 bases, with 16 bases between. CDR3 in DNA: TGCGCCAGCAGCCAAGACCTTGGAACAGGCTTTACAGATACGCAGTATTTT. It codes for CASSQDLGTGFTDTQYF.

The chain uses TRBV11-2 and TRBJ2-7; D might be TRBD1 (5 bases). This CDR3 region has 13 residues. Germline V gives CDR1 SGHAT, CDR2 FQNNGV. V dropped 1 base and J dropped 1 base, with 5 bases sitting between them. The CDR3 coding sequence is TGTGCCAGCAGCTTAGGACAGTCCTACGAGCAGTACTTC. This translates into CASSLGQSYEQYF.

This chain joins TRBV6-1 and TRBJ2-5; a possible D gene is TRBD1 (7 bases). The CDR3 consists of 14 residues. Trimming shortened V by 0 bases and J by 5 bases, and 10 bases separated the two germline ends. CDR1 MNHNS and CDR2 SASEGT come from the germline V gene. The CDR3 DNA reads TGTGCCAGCAGTGAAGCGACAGGGAGGGAGACCCAGTACTTC. It codes for CASSEATGRETQYF.

The rearrangement uses TRBV5-4 and TRBJ2-7; TRBD1 might be the D (5 bases). CDR3 length equals 15 residues. Per the germline V gene, CDR1 is SGHNT and CDR2 is YYREEE (reference sequence). The V end lost 0 bases, the J end lost 1 base, and 11 bases lay between the germline ends. The CDR3, as DNA: TGTGCCAGCAGCTTGGATACAGGTAAATCCTACGAGCAGTACTTC. Translated: CASSLDTGKSYEQYF.

The rearrangement joins TRBV29-1 to TRBJ1-1; TRBD1 agrees at 7 bases. J was trimmed by 1 base and V by 5 bases; bases with no gene match: 4. The CDR3 has 13 amino acids. The germline V gene encodes CDR1 SQVTM and CDR2 ANQGSEA. The CDR3 DNA is TGCAGCGTTTCGGGACAGCAGAACACTGAAGCTTTCTTT. It yields the protein CSVSGQQNTEAFF.

This sequence joins TRBV15 and TRBJ2-4, with a weak D call TRBD2 (6 bases). This CDR3 is 14 amino acids long. Germline CDR1 reads LNHNV; CDR2 reads YYDKDF (reference sequence). V was cut by 0 bases and J by 7 bases, with 10 bases left in between. The DNA for the CDR3 is TGTGCCACCAGCAGAGATCGGGGGTTGAACATTCAGTACTTC. Encoded protein: CATSRDRGLNIQYF. The full variable domain, completed using reference TRBV15 and TRBJ2-4, is DAMVIQNPRYQVTQFGKPVTLSCSQTLNHNVMYWYQQKSSQAPKLLFHYYDKDFNNEADTPDNFQSRRPNTSFCFLDIRSPGLGDTAMYLCATSRDRGLNIQYFGAGTRLSVL.

This chain joins TRBV2 and TRBJ2-7; TRBD2 aligns across 9 bases. CDR1 and CDR2 (germline): SNHLY, FYNNEI. The CDR3 extends over 13 amino acids. V was clipped by 6 bases and J by 5 bases; unmatched bases: 5. CDR3 sequence: CASRAAGGHEQYF. In DNA, the CDR3 is TGTGCCAGCAGAGCTGCGGGGGGGCACGAGCAGTACTTC. The full variable domain, its missing parts supplied by reference TRBV2 and TRBJ2-7, is EPEVTQTPSHQVTQMGQEVILRCVPISNHLYFYWYRQILGQKVEFLVSFYNNEISEKSEIFDDQFSVERPDGSNFTLKIRSTKLEDSAMYFCASRAAGGHEQYFGPGTRLTVT.

J is TRBJ2-2 and V is TRBV5-4; 8 bases map to TRBD2. Germline-derived CDR1 and CDR2 are SGHNT and YYREEE (reference sequence). V lost 2 bases to trimming and J lost 5 bases; unmatched junction nucleotides: 5. This CDR3 is built from 15 residues. The CDR3 DNA is TGTGCCAGCAGCTTCCCCGGGGGGGGGACCGGGGAGCTGTTTTTT. It codes for CASSFPGGGTGELFF.

V is TRBV20-1 and J is TRBJ1-3; D call uncertain. Germline V CDR1 and CDR2: DFQATT, SNEGSKA (reference sequence). CDR3 length: 11 residues. V was cut by 5 bases and J by 4 bases, with 6 bases left in between. This CDR3 reads CSAGRGNTIYF. DNA for the CDR3: TGCAGTGCTGGGAGGGGAAACACCATATATTTT.

The V call is TRBV6-4, the J call TRBJ1-1, with 9 bases fitting TRBD1. Trimming took 6 bases from V and 1 from J; bases not matched to a gene: 3. This CDR3 is built from 14 residues. The germline gives CDR1 MRHNA, CDR2 SNTAGT. Here the CDR3 reads CASRGQGENTEAFF. CDR3 DNA: TGTGCCAGCAGGGGACAGGGAGAGAACACTGAAGCTTTCTTT.

The rearrangement joins TRBV5-1 to TRBJ2-3; 11 positions match TRBD2. The CDR3 has 16 residues. Trimming cost V 2 bases and J 4 bases; bases outside gene matches: 6. CDR1 and CDR2 from the germline V gene are SGHRS and YFSETQ. The CDR3 region is CASSFSGGATSDTQYF. The DNA of the CDR3 is TGCGCCAGCAGCTTTAGCGGGGGGGCCACTTCAGATACGCAGTATTTT.

The rearrangement joins TRBV6-5 to TRBJ1-2; D is perhaps TRBD1 (5 bases). Trimming shortened V by 0 bases and J by 8 bases, and 16 bases separated the two germline ends. CDR3 length: 15 amino acids. CDR1 MNHEY and CDR2 SVGAGI come from the germline V gene. The CDR3 here is CASSYSTLGLGGYTF. For the CDR3, the DNA is TGTGCCAGCAGTTACTCGACGCTGGGGCTGGGGGGCTACACCTTC.

The chain employs TRBV6-5 and TRBJ2-1, with 15 positions matching TRBD2. Germline values: CDR1 MNHEY, CDR2 SVGAGI. V trimming: 2 bases; J trimming: 9 bases; junction bases outside the gene matches: 2. This CDR3 comprises 15 residues. The chain's CDR3 is CASSYGLAGGIEQFF. CDR3 bases: TGTGCCAGCAGTTACGGACTAGCGGGGGGGATTGAGCAGTTCTTC.

This chain connects TRBV10-3 to TRBJ2-2; D not resolved. Per germline, CDR1 ENHRY and CDR2 SYGVKD. The CDR3 sequence is 13 residues long. Trimming removed 4 bases from V and 7 bases from J, with 10 bases in between. The CDR3 bases are TGTGCCATCAGTGCGGTCCTCGACGGGGAGCTGTTTTTT. Encoded protein: CAISAVLDGELFF.

Points on this clone: This sample includes further DNA sequences coding for the same CDR3. The rearrangement links TRBV5-1 to TRBJ1-2, with D maybe TRBD1 (5 bases). CDR1 is SGHRS, CDR2 YFSETQ, per germline. V was trimmed by 4 bases and J by 4 bases, leaving 8 bases between them. CDR3 length: 12 amino acids. The CDR3 sequence: CASSSDSYGYTF. CDR3 nucleotide sequence: TGCGCCAGCAGCAGTGACAGCTATGGCTACACCTTC.

The chain recombines TRBV11-2 with TRBJ2-3; 11 bases are a match to TRBD2. Trimming took 5 bases from V and 3 from J; bases not matched to a gene: 7. The CDR3 spans 16 residues. Germline lookup yields CDR1 SGHAT and CDR2 FQNNGV. In nucleotides, the CDR3 is TGTGCCAGCAGCCCCCGATCTAGCGGGGGGACAGATACGCAGTATTTT. Amino acids: CASSPRSSGGTDTQYF. The full variable domain, rest sourced from reference TRBV11-2 and TRBJ2-3, is EAGVAQSPRYKIIEKRQSVAFWCNPISGHATLYWYQQILGQGPKLLIQFQNNGVVDDSQLPKDRFSAERLKGVDSTLKIQPAKLEDSAVYLCASSPRSSGGTDTQYFGPGTRLTVL.

V gene TRBV5-3 combines with J gene TRBJ1-4; tentatively, D is TRBD1 (5 bases). TRBV5-3 is given ORF status, its function remaining uncertain. V lost 0 bases and J 3 bases, leaving 9 bases between the germline ends. CDR3 length: 15 amino acids. This CDR3 reads CARSLGQNPNEKLFF. CDR3 nucleotides: TGTGCCAGAAGCTTGGGACAGAACCCTAATGAAAAACTGTTTTTT.

The J gene is TRBJ2-7, the V gene TRBV19, with D perhaps TRBD1 (6 bases). The germline gives CDR1 LNHDA, CDR2 SQIVND (reference sequence). CDR3 size: 15 residues. V lost 0 bases to trimming and J lost 2 bases, with 11 bases between them. The CDR3 reads CASSIEDRTPYEQYF. CDR3 in DNA: TGTGCCAGTAGTATAGAAGACAGGACCCCCTACGAGCAGTACTTC.

The chain is built from TRBV5-6 and TRBJ2-1; 8 bases line up with TRBD2. Germline CDR1 is SGHDT and CDR2 is YYEEEE. The CDR3 loop spans 15 amino acids. V dropped 6 bases and J dropped 0; count of bases not matched to a gene: 5. The chain's CDR3 is CASTFSGDSYNEQFF. The CDR3 DNA reads as TGTGCCAGCACCTTTAGCGGGGACTCCTACAATGAGCAGTTCTTC.

The CDR3 coding sequence is TGTGCCAGCAGCTTGACAGACAGGGGGCGAAAAAACTCACCCCTCCACTTT. Translating it yields CASSLTDRGRKNSPLHF. The rearrangement uses TRBV5-4 and TRBJ1-6, with TRBD1 identical over 10 bases. The CDR3 covers 17 residues. V dropped 1 base and J dropped 10; count of bases not matched to a gene: 11. The germline gives CDR1 SGHNT, CDR2 YYREEE (reference sequence).

The V and J genes are TRBV7-9 and TRBJ2-2; unclear D gene. The germline V gene encodes CDR1 SEHNR and CDR2 FQNEAQ (reference sequence). Trimming cost V 1 base and J 8 bases, with 11 bases left between them. The CDR3 is 14 amino acids. CDR3: CASSLGLSVGELFF. The CDR3 nucleotides read TGTGCCAGCAGCTTAGGTCTGTCGGTTGGGGAGCTGTTTTTT.